The sequence of this T cell receptor (beta chain) was determined in a study of blood T cells in healthy people across ages (dated by TCRdb to 2013 to 2016). General notes on the study: In model experiments, roughly one uniquely barcoded TCR beta cDNA molecule per two T cells was captured by template switching. Using deep sequencing normalized with unique cDNA molecular identifiers, the study measured how TCR beta repertoire diversity changes with age. The donors were split into four age groups: young (average approximately 16 years), middle-aged (about 40), aged (over 55) and long-lived (over 75). Donors of different ages were randomly distributed across sequencing lanes to avoid experimental bias. Two additional independent replicas of 1 million unique cDNA reads from the same blood draw were analyzed for two donors (one aged 18 to 30 and one aged 80 or older). What the work shows at the level of the full study, not this receptor alone: As age increased, observed TCR beta diversity per million T cells dropped in a roughly linear way, and a significant reduction was already evident by age roughly 40. The long-lived group showed more naive CD4+ T cells, fewer expanded clones and increased TCR diversity than the aged group, suggesting age selection. Estimates of total diversity based on one million sequenced T cells were considered lower bounds and underestimates. Because profiling used bulk unsorted PBMCs, naive and antigen-experienced compartments could not be compared conclusively. A strong correlation was found between observed TCR beta diversity and the percentage of naive T cells measured by flow cytometry. Donor CMV infection status was unknown, potentially confounding age-related changes in expanded clonotypes.

Library creation used 5' RACE. The listed sequencing device is Illumina HiSeq 2500. The second PCR ran for roughly 7 to 12 cycles and used a J-beta primer mix along with a sample-barcoded 5' primer. A unique molecular identifier was introduced onto each TCR beta cDNA molecule by a template-switch 5' adaptor carrying 12 random nucleotides. Each sample yielded at least 3 million CDR3-containing paired-end reads. First-strand cDNA synthesis was performed from all RNA using the Mint cDNA synthesis kit, with priming by a TRBC-specific oligonucleotide. All cDNA was treated with uracil-DNA glycosylase and then went through a first 18-cycle PCR with the universal primers M1SS and BC2_uni_R. As for the authors' bioinformatics: For normalization, 1 million high-quality reads, each with a distinct molecular identifier, were randomly selected from each sample. Instead of being binned into consensus sequences, reads that shared molecular identifiers were thrown out. CDR3 identification, clonotype clustering and error correction used MiTCR with a Q25 quality threshold and the strictest error-elimination algorithm. A nonparametric unseen species model with Euler transformation was used to estimate lower-bound total TCR beta diversity. TCRdb passed the public sequencing reads through fastp at Q25 and MiXCR, retaining productive beta sequences. Each entry is one CDR3 protein sequence, shown with its most common DNA and genes. The V and J calls follow TCRdb's processing rather than the paper's. This sample is represented by 1,300,000 or so distinct CDR3 sequences; 59% of them were singletons. The ten largest clones represent about 6.3% of the sample.

At the junction V is shortened by 3 bases and J by 11 bases, with 20 bases in between. The CDR3, from cysteine to phenylalanine, totals 14 residues. Of the read, only the CDR3 DNA is kept; its 42 bases are in frame from base 1. The germline V gene gives CDR1 as SGDLS and CDR2 as YYNGEE. As for this clonotype: Its recognized antigen is unknown. Base qualities are not recorded, but no much larger clone differs from it by a single base.

The donors were 40 or so Caucasian individuals from Russia, aged about 6 to 100 years, who were systemically healthy. Each donor gave ten milliliters of peripheral blood, collected into EDTA-treated Vacutainer tubes. Ficoll-Paque density-gradient centrifugation was used to isolate PBMCs, with at least 6 million per sample. Trizol reagent was used to extract total RNA from the PBMCs, yielding at least 5.5 micrograms per sample. For every donor, flow cytometry on a PBMC aliquot measured the percentage of naive CD45RAhigh/CD27high T cells. In this chain, TRBV9 is recombined with TRBJ2-5, with the D gene call left open. The sequenced sample was blood. The TCR comes from a man aged 18 to 29 in good health. The DNA reads as follows: TGTGCCAGCAGCGGCGGTTCCCTCTACAATGAGCAGTACTTC. This is translated as CASSGGSLYNEQYF.